The 13 T cell receptor beta chains presented below share a single source sample, sequenced in a study of post-analysis software for immune sequencing data. The study's findings and limits: Among five TRBV segments more frequent in patients than controls were TRBV5-6, TRBV5-1 and TRBV20-1.

No antigens are known for them. Sequencing libraries made from TCR beta cDNA carried unique molecular identifiers. TCRdb ran MiXCR on the PCR reads and lists one entry per CDR3 protein. This sample has more than 350,000 distinct CDR3 sequences, with 30% to 45% found just once. Sequencing was performed on blood. The receptors were gathered from a girl aged 2-15 years with multiple sclerosis.

This clonotype was seen a single time. V is TRBV29-1 and J is TRBJ2-2; D is perhaps TRBD2 (6 bases). CDR1 is SQVTM and CDR2 is ANQGSEA in the germline V gene. V lost 6 bases and J 3 bases, leaving 14 bases between the germline ends. The CDR3 totals 14 residues. The chain's CDR3 is CSVAWDSYTGELFF. The CDR3 nucleotides are TGCAGCGTCGCTTGGGACTCCTACACCGGGGAGCTGTTTTTT.

This clonotype is a singleton in its sample. The chain is built from TRBV28 and TRBJ1-6, with D possibly matching TRBD1 (5 bases). The germline gives CDR1 MDHEN, CDR2 SYDVKM. The CDR3 extends over 17 amino acids. Trimming took 6 bases from V and 0 from J, leaving 15 bases between them. In nucleotides, the CDR3 is TGTGCCAGCAGCCGAAGTTGGGGGGACTCCTATAATTCACCCCTCCACTTT. It is translated as CASSRSWGDSYNSPLHF.

CDR3 DNA sequence: TGTGCCAGCAGCAATGACTATGGCTACACCTTC. Encoded protein: CASSNDYGYTF. The genes are TRBV9 and TRBJ1-2; D is ambiguous. The ends were cut back, 4 bases at V and 3 bases at J, with 4 bases in the middle. The germline V gene has CDR1 SGDLS and CDR2 YYNGEE. The CDR3 sequence is 11 residues long.

The chain recombines TRBV7-3 with TRBJ2-1; D is ambiguous. Germline assignment: CDR1 SGHTA and CDR2 FQGTGA. V was trimmed by 5 bases and J by 15 bases, leaving 17 bases between them. The CDR3 totals 12 residues. The CDR3 DNA reads TGTGCCAGCAGCGGGATCCGCTCCCATATGTTCTTC. Protein product: CASSGIRSHMFF. Drawing the rest from reference TRBV7-3 and TRBJ2-1, the complete variable domain is GAGVSQTPSNKVTEKGKYVELRCDPISGHTALYWYRQSLGQGPEFLIYFQGTGAADDSGLPNDRFFAVRPEGSVSTLKIQRTERGDSAVYLCASSGIRSHMFFGPGTRLTVL.

In its sample, this clonotype was seen a few times. This sequence joins TRBV3-1 and TRBJ2-7, with 7 bases matching TRBD2. The CDR3 runs to 16 residues. V lost 1 base, J lost 3 bases, and 9 bases stayed unmatched. CDR1 and CDR2 (germline): LGHDT, YNNKEL (reference sequence). The CDR3 nucleotides read TGTGCCAGCAGCCAAGTTGGTTTAGGGACTAACTACGAGCAGTACTTC. This translates into CASSQVGLGTNYEQYF.

This chain connects TRBV6-5 to TRBJ2-7; D is unclear. Germline CDR1 MNHEY, CDR2 SVGAGI. CDR3 size: 17 residues. The V end lost 0 bases, the J end lost 0 bases, and 15 bases lay between the germline ends. Here the CDR3 reads CASSYSTAGVISYEQYF. CDR3 nucleotide sequence: TGTGCCAGCAGTTACTCGACGGCTGGCGTTATCTCCTACGAGCAGTACTTC.

There are a few counts of this clonotype. This chain uses TRBV7-9 with TRBJ2-1; no clear D gene. This CDR3 has 15 residues. Deletions cut 0 bases from V and 0 bases from J, with 6 bases between. Germline CDR1 reads SEHNR; CDR2 reads FQNEAQ (reference sequence). The CDR3 bases are TGTGCCAGCAGCTTAGCGGGGAACTCCTACAATGAGCAGTTCTTC. Translated, it gives CASSLAGNSYNEQFF.

The J gene is TRBJ2-5, the V gene TRBV20-1; perhaps TRBD2 as D (5 bases). The CDR3 extends over 13 amino acids. Germline loops: CDR1 DFQATT, CDR2 SNEGSKA (reference sequence). The CDR3 DNA is TGCAGCGTGGGAAGCGGTATCCAAGAGACCCAGTACTTC. Translated: CSVGSGIQETQYF.

This clonotype was recorded only once. This CDR3 is missing its conserved last phenylalanine or tryptophan, likely due to a read error. The V gene is TRBV20-1, the J gene TRBJ1-1, with D perhaps matching TRBD1 (5 bases). The length of the CDR3 is 12 residues. Trimming shortened V by 4 bases and J by 4 bases, and 10 bases separated the two germline ends. The germline CDR1 and CDR2 sequences are DFQATT and SNEGSKA (reference sequence). In nucleotides, the CDR3 is TGCAGTGCTATGGTTGGGGGCACTGAAGCTTTCTGT. Translating it yields CSAMVGGTEAFC.

The DNA for the CDR3 is TGTGCCAGCAGTAAACCAAGGACAGGGGTGGACGAGCAGTACTTC. It specifies CASSKPRTGVDEQYF. The chain joins TRBV28 to TRBJ2-7; 9 nucleotides line up with TRBD1. V was clipped by 5 bases and J by 5 bases; unmatched bases: 10. The CDR3 totals 15 residues. Germline CDR1 is MDHEN and CDR2 is SYDVKM.

The chain recombines TRBV10-3 with TRBJ1-1; the D is unclear. Per germline, CDR1 ENHRY and CDR2 SYGVKD. The V gene lost 2 bases and the J gene lost 2 bases, with 18 bases spanning the gap. This CDR3 is 17 amino acids long. The CDR3 sequence is CAISELSQLGINTEAFF. CDR3 in DNA: TGTGCCATCAGTGAGCTGTCCCAGTTGGGTATTAACACTGAAGCTTTCTTT.

The chain couples TRBV15 to TRBJ2-7; tentatively, D is TRBD2 (6 bases). With 1 base removed from V and 9 bases from J, the gap between germline ends came to 25 bases. CDR3 length: 17 amino acids. CDR1 is LNHNV and CDR2 is YYDKDF in the germline V gene (reference sequence). CDR3 region: CATSRGFIRDSPAGQYF. CDR3 DNA: TGTGCCACCAGCAGAGGGTTTATCCGGGACTCACCAGCAGGGCAGTACTTC.

The rearrangement joins TRBV20-1 to TRBJ1-2; D not resolved. Germline V gives CDR1 DFQATT, CDR2 SNEGSKA (reference sequence). This CDR3 has 13 residues. V shed 5 bases and J shed 3 bases, with 13 bases lying between them. The CDR3, as DNA: TGCAGTGCTGATCGACGGCTAGACTATGGCTACACCTTC. Protein sequence: CSADRRLDYGYTF.